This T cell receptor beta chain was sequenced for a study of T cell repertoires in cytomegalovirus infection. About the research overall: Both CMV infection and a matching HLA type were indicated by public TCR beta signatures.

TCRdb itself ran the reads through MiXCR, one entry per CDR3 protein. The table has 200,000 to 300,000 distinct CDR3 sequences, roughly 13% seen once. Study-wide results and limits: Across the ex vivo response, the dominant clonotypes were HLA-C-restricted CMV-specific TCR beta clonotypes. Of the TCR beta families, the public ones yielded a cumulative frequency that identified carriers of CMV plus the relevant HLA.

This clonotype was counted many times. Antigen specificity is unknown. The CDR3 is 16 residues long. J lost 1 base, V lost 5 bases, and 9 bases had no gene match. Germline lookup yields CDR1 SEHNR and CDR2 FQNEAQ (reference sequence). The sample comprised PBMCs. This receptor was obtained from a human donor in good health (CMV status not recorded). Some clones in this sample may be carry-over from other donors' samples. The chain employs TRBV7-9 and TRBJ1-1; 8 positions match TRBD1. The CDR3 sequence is CASSDRDRSGNTEAFF. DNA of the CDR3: TGTGCCAGCAGCGACCGGGACAGGTCAGGGAACACTGAAGCTTTCTTT. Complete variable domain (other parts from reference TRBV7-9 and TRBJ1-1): DTGVSQNPRHKITKRGQNVTFRCDPISEHNRLYWYRQTLGQGPEFLTYFQNEAQLEKSRLLSDRFSAERPKGSFSTLEIQRTEQGDSAMYLCASSDRDRSGNTEAFFGQGTRLTVV.